This TCR beta chain was profiled in a study of beta chain features in type 1 diabetes. Looking at the study overall: The patients were much like the healthy donors in age, gender and cell yields. Broader study findings: Fewer junction insertions and more nucleotide deletions appeared in type 1 diabetes patients. Shortening of TCRB CDR3s, moderate but significant, appeared in all four CD4+ subsets of Type 1 diabetes patients.

This clone occurred a few times. The antigen remains unidentified. Expressed TCRB transcripts were sequenced after all isolated RNA was converted to cDNA. Each sample of naive, central memory or regulatory T cells had, on average, about 3.57 million reads. Measured with immunoSEQ multiplex PCR; TCRdb has only the in-frame clones, and not every one. The data contain 300,000 or so clones, approximately 9.7% of them singletons. Trimming at V came to 4 bases and at J to 3 bases, leaving 8 bases not matched to a gene. CDR1 and CDR2 (germline): SGHRS, YFSETQ. This CDR3 is built from 16 residues. The chain is built from TRBV5-1 and TRBJ2-5; 11 positions match TRBD2. This receptor was obtained from a man aged 25 to 40 with type 1 diabetes. The sample was central memory CD4+ T cells from blood. The CDR3 nucleotides read TGCGCCAGCAGCCCGACGACTAGCGGGGAAAAAGAGACCCAGTACTTC. Protein: CASSPTTSGEKETQYF.